This is a list of T cell receptor beta chains from one sample in a study of shared clonotypes between healthy human individuals. Clones were read by immunoSEQ multiplex PCR, and TCRdb kept only the in-frame ones, dropping some. The sample lists approximately 460,000 clones, 77% seen once, with 12% in the top ten. Specimen: PBMCs. These receptors were taken from a middle-aged woman in good health. Some clones in this sample may be carry-over from other donors' samples. CDR3s include the opening cysteine and the closing phenylalanine or tryptophan.

v_gene	len	j_gene	CDR3aa
TRBV5-1	16	TRBJ1-6	CASSLVTGETNSPLHF
TRBV5-1	15	TRBJ2-5	CASSATMGGWETQYF
TRBV6-5	14	TRBJ2-7	CASTMRGSGYEQYF
TRBV28	15	TRBJ1-3	CASSLRDRPGNTIYF
TRBV9	16	TRBJ2-2	CASSVGQGGFTGELFF
TRBV4-1	15	TRBJ2-2	CASSQDLGWAGELFF
TRBV5-4	16	TRBJ2-1	CASSLEAGVGTNEQFF
TRBV5-6	15	TRBJ1-2	CASSSGTAANYGYTF
TRBV2	16	TRBJ1-3	CASSEVQARSGNTIYF
TRBV7-9	16	TRBJ2-3	CASSLSSGRPTDTQYF
TRBV29-1	14	TRBJ1-1	CSVEDLEGVTEAFF
TRBV27	15	TRBJ1-2	CASSLSESIRTGYTF
TRBV7-8	15	TRBJ2-7	CASSLARGGRGEQYF
TRBV7-3	12	TRBJ2-2	CASSYSTGELFF
TRBV28	18	TRBJ2-1	CASSFLAGVSRSYNEQFF
TRBV2	14	TRBJ1-6	CASSTQGGDSPLHF
TRBV29-1	15	TRBJ1-1	CSVEGPGTGGTEAFF
TRBV4-1	13	TRBJ1-2	CASSQGVGLVYTF
TRBV2	16	TRBJ2-3	CASSGQRGPSTDTQYF
TRBV7-3	15	TRBJ1-1	CASSYDRDRVGEAFF
TRBV6-4	12	TRBJ1-2	CASSDGHGGYTF
TRBV30	15	TRBJ2-1	CAWRASSYTHNEQFF
TRBV10-3	14	TRBJ1-1	CATKFGGPNTEAFF
TRBV11-2	15	TRBJ2-3	CASSRSGRHTDTQYF
TRBV11-2	12	TRBJ2-5	CASSLWLETQYF
TRBV19	18	TRBJ2-2	CASTLYLGSLANTGELFF
TRBV5-4	14	NA	CASSSRGSGNTIYF
TRBV30	14	TRBJ1-2	CAWSEPGQRRRYTF
TRBV5-6	18	TRBJ2-6	CASSPFSGPNSGANVLTF
TRBV4-3	13	TRBJ2-3	CASSLEGSDTQYF
TRBV2	14	TRBJ1-5	CASSERYSNQPQHF
TRBV7-3	16	TRBJ1-3	CASSLNPGSSGNTIYF
TRBV29-1	13	TRBJ1-3	CSVVPSSGNTIYF
TRBV6-5	14	TRBJ2-2	CASRRHTNTGELFF
TRBV7-9	13	TRBJ2-1	CASSLSVSGREFF
TRBV6-5	14	TRBJ2-7	CASSSGTARGEQYF
TRBV23-1	12	TRBJ2-7	CASASRGYEQYF
TRBV5-1	17	TRBJ2-1	CASSWEASGSSYNEQFF
TRBV19	13	TRBJ1-2	CASTLNVLYGYTF
TRBV5-1	14	TRBJ1-4	CASSLVGSNEKLFF
TRBV25-1	13	TRBJ2-5	CASSELVEETQYF